This T cell receptor beta chain was identified during a study of cytomegalovirus exposure and HLA in healthy donors. General study points: Usually a TCR sequence was rare, but some public TCRs were found in many donors.

TCRdb's table, derived via immunoSEQ multiplex PCR, lists solely in-frame clones and lacks some. The sample records 140,000 to 150,000 clones, about 94% being singletons. As for this clone: Its target is unknown.

The CDR3 totals 14 residues. The ends were cut back, 3 bases at V and 3 bases at J, with 12 bases in the middle. The V gene's germline CDR1 is MNHNS and CDR2 SASEGT. Sequenced material: PBMCs. This TCR was recovered from a man between 18 and 29 years old in good health and CMV-seropositive. The chain joins TRBV6-1 to TRBJ2-7; possible D gene TRBD1, 5 bases. For the CDR3, the DNA is TGTGCCAGCAGTGACCCAACAGGTAACTACGAGCAGTACTTC. Translated, it gives CASSDPTGNYEQYF.